This TCR beta chain comes out of a study of somatic mutations in cytotoxic T cells in rheumatoid arthritis. Whole-study context: Patient blood (about 30 ml EDTA) was collected right after diagnosis, preceding any treatment. Flow cytometric sorting isolated some V beta antibody-stained T-cell populations at nearly 100% purity, and among them were V beta1+ cells that underwent TCRB sequencing.

Study-wide results and caveats: Unlike healthy controls, rheumatoid arthritis patients had CD8+ clonality that increased with age.

Profiled with immunoSEQ multiplex PCR; TCRdb holds only in-frame clones, not every one. This table has about 5,500 clones, roughly 85% appearing once. There are 13 residues in the CDR3. V gave up 5 bases and J gave up 2 bases, with 9 bases separating them. From germline, CDR1 is MNHEY and CDR2 SMNVEV (reference sequence). Regarding this clone: Antigen specificity is unknown.

The receptor's source is a woman aged 50 to 65 with rheumatoid arthritis. V gene TRBV27 combines with J gene TRBJ1-2; no definite D call. Sequencing was carried out using CD8+ T cells sorted from blood. In DNA, the CDR3 is TGTGCCAGCAGTCCCCCGGGGAACTATGGCTACACCTTC. Its translation is CASSPPGNYGYTF.